This T cell receptor beta chain was identified during a study of PD-1 blockade in classical Hodgkin lymphoma. Remarks on this clone: Its antigen is not identified.

The V gene end was trimmed by 1 base and the J gene end by 1 base; junction bases not matched to a gene: 0. Germline CDR1 SGHDN, CDR2 FVKESK. CDR3 length: 15 residues. Study-level points and caveats: Patients who responded completely had about the same baseline diversity as newly diagnosed patients. Whereas CD4+ TCR diversity had risen significantly by C4D1, CD8+ TCR diversity had not. What caused the repertoire differences, perhaps disease activity or prior therapy, remains undefined.

As to time point: cycle 4 day 1 (C4D1), after 5 to 7 weeks of nivolumab. No patient escaped relapse after autologous stem cell transplantation, and brentuximab vedotin exposure varied. Purification of CD4+ T cells from thawed PBMCs was performed via magnetic negative selection. Classification of best responses gave complete response, partial response or progressive disease. The protocol was immunoSEQ multiplex PCR, while the TCRdb copy is restricted to in-frame clones and leaves out a portion. Of around 27,000 clones in the sample, about 85% are singletons; the top ten hold around 2.3%. The clonotype was recovered from a human donor with classical Hodgkin lymphoma. The chain combines TRBV14 with TRBJ1-1; 10 bases match TRBD1. The source material was CD4+ T cells from blood, sampled before the fourth cycle of nivolumab. The CDR3 here is CASSQGTGGNTEAFF. The DNA for the CDR3 is TGTGCCAGCAGCCAAGGGACAGGGGGGAACACTGAAGCTTTCTTT.